This T cell receptor (beta chain) is from a study of spatial heterogeneity in lung cancer. Study-wide context: Available follow-up PBMC samples, collected a median of about two years post-resection, were sequenced. Alpha-chain sequences were consistently detected less often than beta-chain sequences. Study observations and caveats: There were more appearances of ubiquitous expanded tumor TCRs in blood at resection than at follow-up.

Time point noted: blood at routine non-recurrence follow-up after resection. Whole RNA was taken from tumor, nontumor lung or frozen PBMC; it was then sequenced unsorted. Individual TCR cDNA molecules each bore their own unique molecular identifier. TCRdb passed the 5' RACE reads through MiXCR, listing each CDR3 protein once. This table holds fewer than 55,000 distinct CDR3 sequences, 6.5% to 7.5% found once. In the case of this clonotype: As yet, its antigen is unknown.

CDR1 WNHNN and CDR2 SYGVQD come from the germline V gene (reference sequence). The CDR3 totals 15 residues. The V segment lost 4 bases and the J segment 5 bases; nucleotides outside the gene matches: 3. The chain recombines TRBV10-1 with TRBJ2-2, with 11 bases matching TRBD2. Specimen: PBMCs, collected at follow-up. The sequence was collected from a female donor with early-stage non-small cell lung cancer. In DNA form, the CDR3 reads TGCGCCAGCAGTGGTAGCGGGGGGGCTACCGGGGAGCTGTTTTTT. As protein: CASSGSGGATGELFF.